The clone carrying this TCR beta chain was seen many times. The source of the sample is a study of T cells after yellow fever vaccination. Study-level information: Tscm, CM, EM and EMRA memory subsets were sorted by CD3, CD45RA, CCR7 and CD95.

General study points: CD4 and CD8 compartments shared a small share of clonotypes, likely from convergent recombination. Most primary-vaccination clones reappeared after the booster (about 97% CD4, roughly 90% CD8).

Template-switching 5'RACE yielded the TCR cDNA; a universal primer site and UMIs were added in the process. One entry per CDR3 protein results from TCRdb running MiXCR on the 5' RACE reads. The data show tens of thousands of distinct CDR3 sequences, 3.4% seen once. The CDR3 totals 13 residues. In germline, CDR1 is DFQATT, CDR2 SNEGSKA (reference sequence). V dropped 6 bases and J dropped 11 bases, with 20 bases sitting between them. The chain employs TRBV20-1 and TRBJ2-1; D may be TRBD2 (5 bases). Source: PBMCs, either bulk or a sorted T-cell subset (CD4+, CD8+, memory, or dextramer-sorted; not recorded which), taken roughly 45 days after the first yellow fever vaccination. This clonotype originated in a man younger than 35 who received the YFV17D yellow fever vaccine. The DNA of the CDR3 is TGCAGTGCCCCCCCGGGGAGCTCCCTTCAGCAGTTCTTC. Translating it yields CSAPPGSSLQQFF.